This T cell receptor (beta chain) was sequenced in a study of cytomegalovirus exposure and HLA in healthy donors. Each donor's status was that of a healthy bone marrow donor. General observations from the study: High specificity and sensitivity for cytomegalovirus status were reported for the classifier.

Researchers ran the PCR with 60 Vbeta and 13 Jbeta primers. Measured with immunoSEQ multiplex PCR; TCRdb has only the in-frame clones, and not every one. This sample has 150,000 to 200,000 clones; 70% to 85% occur once, and the top ten carry under 2.5%. Of note for this clone: What it binds is unknown.

This CDR3 is built from 14 residues. From germline, CDR1 is LNHNV and CDR2 YYDKDF (reference sequence). V gave up 2 bases and J gave up 5 bases, with 12 bases separating them. This clonotype was sampled from a man aged 50 to 60 in good health and CMV-seropositive. The specimen was PBMCs. The chain carries TRBV15 and TRBJ2-5; D may be TRBD1 (5 bases). CDR3 amino acids: CATSRRQYFETQYF. The CDR3 DNA is TGTGCCACCAGCAGACGACAGTACTTTGAGACCCAGTACTTC. Full variable domain (rest looked up from reference TRBV15 and TRBJ2-5): DAMVIQNPRYQVTQFGKPVTLSCSQTLNHNVMYWYQQKSSQAPKLLFHYYDKDFNNEADTPDNFQSRRPNTSFCFLDIRSPGLGDTAMYLCATSRRQYFETQYFGPGTRLLVL.